This passage covers 28 T cell receptor beta chains from one sample sequenced in a study of identical twins. TCRdb processed the 5' RACE reads anew with MiXCR; each CDR3 protein has one entry. This table holds 470,000 or so distinct CDR3 sequences, approximately 24% found once. A further study also used this sample, focusing on T cells expressing NK-cell markers.

Sequencing input: CD4+ T cells sorted from blood. These receptors originate from a woman under 30 in good health.

The rearrangement joins TRBV7-2 to TRBJ2-5; 8 bases map to TRBD1. V lost 5 bases, J lost 3 bases, and 2 bases stayed unmatched. The CDR3 contains 13 residues. Germline loops: CDR1 SGHTA, CDR2 FQGNSA. The chain's CDR3 is CASSPTGEETQYF. For the CDR3, the DNA is TGTGCCAGCAGCCCGACAGGGGAAGAGACCCAGTACTTC.

CDR3 DNA: TGTGCCAGCAGCAAAGTGGGGGAGGACACTGAAGCTTTCTTT. Amino acids: CASSKVGEDTEAFF. This chain links TRBV7-7 with TRBJ1-1; D may be TRBD1 (5 bases). Germline lookup yields CDR1 SSHAT and CDR2 FNYEAQ (reference sequence). The CDR3 totals 14 residues. Trimming took off 5 bases at V and 3 bases at J, with 13 bases between the two ends.

J is TRBJ1-2 and V is TRBV4-3, with 7 bases aligning to TRBD1. This CDR3 spans 15 amino acids. V was clipped by 0 bases and J by 2 bases; unmatched bases: 3. The germline CDR1 and CDR2 sequences are LGHNA and YSLEER. The CDR3 region has the DNA TGCGCCAGCAGCCAAGATAGGACAGGAAACTATGGCTACACCTTC. Encoded protein: CASSQDRTGNYGYTF.

This clonotype was counted between two and nine times. In DNA, the CDR3 is TGCAGTGCCCCCCCGACTGGTTTCCAAGAGACCCAGTACTTC. Translating gives CSAPPTGFQETQYF. The chain is built from TRBV20-1 and TRBJ2-5; D ambiguous. V lost 6 bases, J lost 1 base, and 15 bases lay in between. Germline assignment: CDR1 DFQATT and CDR2 SNEGSKA (reference sequence). The length of the CDR3 is 14 residues.

This clonotype occurred a few times. DNA for the CDR3: TGTGCCACCAGTGATAGCGGCGGGGGGGGCACAGATACGCAGTATTTT. Amino acids: CATSDSGGGGTDTQYF. The chain has TRBV24-1 and TRBJ2-3; 9 nucleotides line up with TRBD2. Germline assignment: CDR1 KGHDR and CDR2 SFDVKD. Trimming cost V 3 bases and J 1 base; bases outside gene matches: 4. This CDR3 is built from 16 residues.

The rearrangement links TRBV28 to TRBJ2-7; TRBD1 is a possible D gene (6 bases). The CDR3 totals 13 residues. The germline gives CDR1 MDHEN, CDR2 SYDVKM. Trimming pared 9 bases from V and 1 base from J, leaving 13 bases between. The CDR3 DNA reads TGTGCCAGTTTAGGACAGCCTTCCTACGAGCAGTACTTC. Protein: CASLGQPSYEQYF. Full variable domain (remainder filled in from reference TRBV28 and TRBJ2-7): DVKVTQSSRYLVKRTGEKVFLECVQDMDHENMFWYRQDPGLGLRLIYFSYDVKMKEKGDIPEGYSVSREKKERFSLILESASTNQTSMYLCASLGQPSYEQYFGPGTRLTVT.

The chain is built from TRBV5-8 and TRBJ2-1; D gene ambiguous. Germline lookup yields CDR1 SGHTS and CDR2 YDEGEE. The CDR3 covers 16 residues. V lost 4 bases to trimming and J lost 0 bases, with 14 bases between them. The CDR3 sequence is CASSAPTASSYNEQFF. The CDR3 nucleotides read TGTGCCAGCAGCGCCCCAACTGCGAGCTCCTACAATGAGCAGTTCTTC.

The chain has TRBV7-2 and TRBJ2-1, with 8 bases aligning to TRBD1. Germline assignment: CDR1 SGHTA and CDR2 FQGNSA. The trim removed 2 bases at V and 8 bases at J, leaving 8 bases unmatched. This CDR3 comprises 15 residues. The DNA of the CDR3 is TGTGCCAGCAGCTTAACAGGGGGGCGAGTATATGAGCAGTTCTTC. The encoded protein is CASSLTGGRVYEQFF.

The table lists this clonotype with a few counts. The junction shows a germline mismatch at one end, possibly a read error. The J gene is TRBJ2-2, the V gene TRBV30, with D perhaps matching TRBD2 (5 bases). The CDR3 sequence is 11 residues long. Germline V gene lookup returns CDR1 GTSNPN and CDR2 SVGIG (reference sequence). The CDR3 loop is CARRYFGELFF. The CDR3 DNA sequence: TGTGCCCGGAGGTATTTCGGGGAGCTGTTTTTT.

The chain combines TRBV7-2 with TRBJ1-2; 7 nucleotides agree with TRBD1. CDR1 SGHTA and CDR2 FQGNSA come from the germline V gene. The CDR3 contains 14 residues. After removal of 5 bases from V and 4 bases from J, the junction contained 7 bases not matched to a gene. CDR3 amino acids: CASSGRQGFYGYTF. In DNA form, the CDR3 reads TGTGCCAGCAGCGGGCGACAGGGTTTCTATGGCTACACCTTC.

This clonotype has only a few counts. The chain is built from TRBV7-2 and TRBJ2-6, with TRBD1 identical over 7 bases. The CDR3 length is 19 residues. Germline lookup yields CDR1 SGHTA and CDR2 FQGNSA. With 3 bases clipped from V and 0 bases from J, the junction kept 11 bases outside the gene matches. CDR3 coding DNA: TGTGCCAGCAGCTTTGCGCACAGGGGCGGTAGCTCTGGGGCCAACGTCCTGACTTTC. Encoded protein: CASSFAHRGGSSGANVLTF.

The V call is TRBV20-1, the J call TRBJ2-2; D uncertain. The germline V gene encodes CDR1 DFQATT and CDR2 SNEGSKA (reference sequence). This CDR3 has 12 amino acids. V lost 2 bases, J lost 7 bases, and 8 bases lay in between. In DNA, the CDR3 is TGCAGTGCTAGAATTCTTAACGGGGAGCTGTTTTTT. This gives the protein CSARILNGELFF.

In this sample, this clonotype turned up a few times. The rearrangement uses TRBV28 and TRBJ2-5; possible D gene TRBD2, 6 bases. V shed 6 bases and J shed 2 bases, with 16 bases lying between them. The CDR3 consists of 15 residues. In germline, CDR1 is MDHEN, CDR2 SYDVKM. This CDR3 is CASSPPGTHQETQYF. The CDR3 nucleotides are TGTGCCAGCAGCCCGCCCGGGACTCATCAAGAGACCCAGTACTTC.

The gene calls are TRBV7-9 and TRBJ2-2; D ambiguous. The CDR3 totals 13 residues. Looked up from germline, CDR1 is SEHNR and CDR2 is FQNEAQ (reference sequence). Trimming left V 5 bases short and J 6 bases short, with 10 bases between. The CDR3 bases are TGTGCCAGCAGCCCTAAGCAGGCCGGGGAGCTGTTTTTT. As protein: CASSPKQAGELFF.

The CDR3 loop reads CATGPGTGFYEQYF. Written as DNA, the CDR3 is TGTGCCACCGGCCCCGGGACTGGCTTCTACGAGCAGTACTTC. The V gene is TRBV10-3, the J gene TRBJ2-7; a weak D match, TRBD2 (6 bases). This CDR3 contains 14 residues. With 10 bases removed from V and 3 bases from J, the gap between germline ends came to 19 bases. Per the germline V gene, CDR1 is ENHRY and CDR2 is SYGVKD.

This chain joins TRBV19 and TRBJ1-2; a possible D gene is TRBD1 (5 bases). CDR1 and CDR2 (germline): LNHDA, SQIVND (reference sequence). The germline V and J ends were trimmed by 4 bases and 5 bases, with 11 bases remaining between them. CDR3 length equals 13 residues. CDR3 residues: CASSRSGWYGYTF. CDR3 in DNA: TGTGCCAGTAGTAGGTCAGGGTGGTATGGCTACACCTTC.

V and J are TRBV29-1 and TRBJ1-1; no clear D gene. The germline CDR1 and CDR2 sequences are SQVTM and ANQGSEA. The CDR3 loop spans 17 amino acids. Trimming stripped 0 bases from V and 6 bases from J, with 23 bases between. The CDR3 coding sequence is TGCAGCGTTGAAGATCGATATATTGGCCAAGGTACCCCTGAAGCTTTCTTT. Its translation is CSVEDRYIGQGTPEAFF. The entire variable domain, with the rest obtained from reference TRBV29-1 and TRBJ1-1, is as follows: SAVISQKPSRDICQRGTSLTIQCQVDSQVTMMFWYRQQPGQSLTLIATANQGSEATYESGFVIDKFPISRPNLTFSTLTVSNMSPEDSSIYLCSVEDRYIGQGTPEAFFGQGTRLTVV.

This clonotype was seen more than once but under ten times. The chain joins TRBV25-1 to TRBJ2-1, with D perhaps given as TRBD1 or TRBD2 (5 bases each). The CDR3 consists of 17 residues. V lost 3 bases to trimming and J lost 8 bases, with 23 bases between them. Germline values: CDR1 MGHDK, CDR2 SYGVNS. Written as DNA, the CDR3 is TGTGCCAGCAGTGACAGTCGGGGCGGAAGGGGTGGGCATGAGCAGTTCTTC. This translates into CASSDSRGGRGGHEQFF.

The CDR3 bases are TGTGCCAGCAGCCGAGGACTAGCGGGAAGTTCTCTTCTGAGTCAAGAGACCCAGTACTTC. This gives the protein CASSRGLAGSSLLSQETQYF. The chain couples TRBV3-1 to TRBJ2-5; 12 bases are shared with TRBD2. CDR1 and CDR2 (germline): LGHDT, YNNKEL (reference sequence). V dropped 4 bases and J dropped 2; count of bases not matched to a gene: 17. The length of the CDR3 is 20 residues.

This clonotype has more than one count but fewer than ten. The chain is built from TRBV20-1 and TRBJ2-6, with 11 positions matching TRBD1. With 6 bases clipped from V and 0 bases from J, the junction kept 4 bases outside the gene matches. Germline CDR1 DFQATT, CDR2 SNEGSKA (reference sequence). There are 16 residues in the CDR3. CDR3 nucleotide sequence: TGCAGTGCCTGGGACAGGGGGTACTCTGGGGCCAACGTCCTGACTTTC. It encodes CSAWDRGYSGANVLTF.

The CDR3 DNA follows: TGCAGTGCTGGGACAGCCGCTGGCCGAGCGGTTAGCTCCTACGAGCAGTACTTC. This codes for CSAGTAAGRAVSSYEQYF. The chain recombines TRBV20-1 with TRBJ2-7; TRBD1 matches 7 bases. Per the germline V gene, CDR1 is DFQATT and CDR2 is SNEGSKA (reference sequence). There are 18 residues in the CDR3. The J segment lost 0 bases and the V segment lost 5 bases, leaving 19 bases of the junction unmatched.

This rearrangement joins TRBV7-2 to TRBJ2-7; D is perhaps TRBD1 or TRBD2 (5 bases each). This CDR3 is 14 amino acids long. Trimming shortened V by 8 bases and J by 0 bases, and 14 bases separated the two germline ends. Germline lookup yields CDR1 SGHTA and CDR2 FQGNSA. The CDR3: CASGLGHSSYEQYF. CDR3 nucleotide sequence: TGTGCCAGCGGACTTGGACATAGCTCCTACGAGCAGTACTTC.

The rearrangement joins TRBV12-3 or TRBV12-4 to TRBJ2-7; D uncertain. There are 13 residues in the CDR3. Trimming took 9 bases from V and 0 from J, leaving 12 bases between them. CDR3 loop: CASKPGNSYEQYF. CDR3 nucleotide sequence: TGTGCCAGTAAGCCTGGGAACTCCTACGAGCAGTACTTC.

The V and J genes are TRBV9 and TRBJ2-3; 9 bases match TRBD2. There are 14 residues in the CDR3. In germline, CDR1 is SGDLS, CDR2 YYNGEE. Trimming cost V 0 bases and J 6 bases; bases outside gene matches: 2. CDR3: CASSVASGKDTQYF. The CDR3 DNA follows: TGTGCCAGCAGCGTAGCTAGCGGGAAGGATACGCAGTATTTT.

This clonotype was detected only a few times. V and J are TRBV10-3 and TRBJ2-1, with 7 nucleotides matching TRBD2. Germline V CDR1 and CDR2: ENHRY, SYGVKD. Trimming removed 7 bases from V and 7 bases from J; junction bases left unmatched: 10. CDR3 length: 14 amino acids. The CDR3 here is CAIMAGEVSNEQFF. CDR3 sequence (DNA): TGTGCCATCATGGCGGGAGAGGTCTCGAATGAGCAGTTCTTC.

This clonotype was picked up many times. The J gene is TRBJ2-5, the V gene TRBV7-9, with D uncertain. CDR3 length: 16 amino acids. CDR1 is SEHNR, CDR2 FQNEAQ, per germline (reference sequence). V shed 3 bases and J shed 2 bases, with 16 bases lying between them. This CDR3 reads CASSFLGNGPQETQYF. As DNA, the CDR3 is TGTGCCAGCAGCTTTTTGGGGAATGGGCCGCAAGAGACCCAGTACTTC.

This clonotype was seen more than once but under ten times. CDR3: CSARDPGGPYGYTF. The CDR3 nucleotides are TGCAGTGCTAGAGATCCAGGGGGCCCTTATGGCTACACCTTC. This sequence joins TRBV20-1 and TRBJ1-2, with 8 bases fitting TRBD1. This CDR3 comprises 14 residues. Germline CDR1 DFQATT, CDR2 SNEGSKA (reference sequence). After removal of 0 bases from V and 5 bases from J, the junction contained 5 bases not matched to a gene.

J is TRBJ2-1 and V is TRBV11-2, with D perhaps matching TRBD1 (6 bases). The CDR3 length is 17 residues. Germline V gene lookup returns CDR1 SGHAT and CDR2 FQNNGV. Trimming took off 0 bases at V and 6 bases at J, with 18 bases between the two ends. The CDR3, as DNA: TGTGCCAGCAGCTTAGATCTCCCAGGGGTTATCGGCAATGAGCAGTTCTTC. It encodes CASSLDLPGVIGNEQFF. Drawing the rest from reference TRBV11-2 and TRBJ2-1, the complete variable domain is EAGVAQSPRYKIIEKRQSVAFWCNPISGHATLYWYQQILGQGPKLLIQFQNNGVVDDSQLPKDRFSAERLKGVDSTLKIQPAKLEDSAVYLCASSLDLPGVIGNEQFFGPGTRLTVL.